Below, 21 T cell receptor beta chains from the same sample are listed, as sequenced in a study of vaccination and CD4 T cells after COVID-19. At the Johns Hopkins FTIC core, DNA taken from cultured CD4+ T cells was sequenced by way of the Oncomine TCR Beta short-read assay. TCRdb itself ran the PCR reads through MiXCR, one entry per CDR3 protein. The table has some 7,000 distinct CDR3 sequences, less than 40% seen once; the top ten hold more than 25%. No cognate antigen is known for these TCRs. Treatment: roughly 11-day PBMC culture with coronavirus spike peptide pools or control peptides (ViraFEST assay). Investigators obtained the unexposed donor's CD4+ T cells before the COVID-19 pandemic (2011-2018). The sample taken for sequencing was CD4+ T cells from blood, cultured in vitro. These receptors all come from a human donor in good health.

This clonotype was counted a single time. The V gene is TRBV5-1, the J gene TRBJ2-7, with 8 bases identical to TRBD1. The germline V gene encodes CDR1 SGHRS and CDR2 YFSETQ. The junction had 2 bases not matched to a gene; V was cut back by 0 bases and J by 6 bases. The CDR3 is 13 amino acids. The CDR3 here is CASSLGQGSEQYF. Here the CDR3 DNA reads TGCGCCAGCAGCTTGGGACAGGGGTCCGAGCAGTACTTC.

This clonotype appeared a few times. The chain couples TRBV6-5 to TRBJ1-2; D might be TRBD1 (6 bases). Germline CDR1 MNHEY, CDR2 SVGAGI. V was cut by 4 bases and J by 4 bases, with 13 bases left in between. The CDR3 is 14 residues long. For the CDR3, the DNA is TGTGCCAGCAGTTCTGAGGGGGTCACCTATGGCTACACCTTC. Protein product: CASSSEGVTYGYTF.

The V and J genes are TRBV5-1 and TRBJ1-2; D is possibly TRBD1 (5 bases). Trimming left V 5 bases short and J 2 bases short, with 7 bases between. The CDR3 loop spans 12 amino acids. Germline CDR1 and CDR2: SGHRS and YFSETQ. The CDR3 DNA is TGCGCCAGCAGGACAGAAAACTATGGCTACACCTTC. This codes for CASRTENYGYTF.

In its sample, this clonotype was seen a few times. The J gene is TRBJ2-7, the V gene TRBV7-2, with D possibly matching TRBD2 (5 bases). Trimming took off 1 base at V and 5 bases at J, with 15 bases between the two ends. CDR1 is SGHTA and CDR2 is FQGNSA in the germline V gene. The CDR3 totals 15 residues. CDR3 amino acids: CASSLVLVGGDEQYF. The CDR3 region has the DNA TGTGCCAGCAGCTTAGTGCTAGTAGGAGGTGACGAGCAGTACTTC.

This clonotype counts as medium-sized. The chain employs TRBV7-2 and TRBJ2-5; possibly TRBD1 or TRBD2 for D (5 bases each). The CDR3 consists of 13 residues. The V end was cut by 5 bases, the J end by 5 bases, with 12 bases between. CDR1 and CDR2 (germline): SGHTA, FQGNSA. CDR3 amino acids: CASSRDARETQYF. The CDR3 DNA reads TGTGCCAGCAGCAGGGACGCTCGGGAGACCCAGTACTTC. The full variable domain, completed using reference TRBV7-2 and TRBJ2-5, is GAGVSQSPSNKVTEKGKDVELRCDPISGHTALYWYRQSLGQGLEFLIYFQGNSAPDKSGLPSDRFSAERTGGSVSTLTIQRTQQEDSAVYLCASSRDARETQYFGPGTRLLVL.

The chain has TRBV1 and TRBJ2-7. TRBV1 constitutes a pseudogene. The CDR3 sequence is 13 residues long. The CDR3 DNA follows: TGCACCAGCAGCCAAACAGTCTCCTACGAGCAGTACTTC. It yields the protein CTSSQTVSYEQYF.

The chain carries TRBV29-1 and TRBJ1-5; D gene unclear. Trimming left V 6 bases short and J 2 bases short, with 17 bases between. The germline gives CDR1 SQVTM, CDR2 ANQGSEA. This CDR3 spans 15 amino acids. The CDR3 reads CSVADGLLGNQPQHF. CDR3 bases: TGCAGCGTGGCGGACGGACTCTTGGGCAATCAGCCCCAGCATTTT.

This clonotype appeared a few times. The chain carries TRBV20-1 and TRBJ2-1; D is unclear. The germline CDR1 and CDR2 sequences are DFQATT and SNEGSKA (reference sequence). Trimming stripped 6 bases from V and 1 base from J, with 16 bases between. The CDR3 has 15 residues. The CDR3 DNA follows: TGCAGTGCCGGGCCAGGCGCGAGATCCTACAATGAGCAGTTCTTC. It translates to CSAGPGARSYNEQFF.

The chain couples TRBV24-1 to TRBJ2-1; 11 nucleotides align to TRBD2. This CDR3 comprises 14 residues. V was pared by 6 bases and J by 4 bases, with 1 base of the junction left unmatched. CDR1 is KGHDR and CDR2 is SFDVKD in the germline V gene. The CDR3 region is CATSTSGGYNEQFF. The CDR3 bases are TGTGCCACCAGTACTAGCGGGGGTTACAATGAGCAGTTCTTC.

This clonotype is large (0.1 to 1%). The chain links TRBV7-2 to TRBJ2-3, with no clear D. V lost 2 bases to trimming and J lost 6 bases, with 6 bases between them. Germline lookup yields CDR1 SGHTA and CDR2 FQGNSA. The CDR3 consists of 12 residues. This chain's CDR3 is CASSLYGDTQYF. The CDR3 DNA follows: TGTGCCAGCAGCTTATATGGGGATACGCAGTATTTT.

The chain carries TRBV20-1 and TRBJ2-1; possibly TRBD1 or TRBD2 for D (5 bases each). In germline, CDR1 is DFQATT, CDR2 SNEGSKA (reference sequence). Trimming removed 3 bases from V and 5 bases from J, with 20 bases in between. This CDR3 is built from 16 residues. The CDR3 loop reads CSASSGALFSNNEQFF. CDR3 bases: TGCAGTGCTAGTTCCGGGGCGCTTTTCTCGAACAATGAGCAGTTCTTC.

This chain links TRBV5-4 with TRBJ2-7; TRBD1 agrees at 7 bases. The CDR3 sequence is 13 residues long. V trimming: 5 bases; J trimming: 1 base; junction bases outside the gene matches: 3. Germline V gives CDR1 SGHNT, CDR2 YYREEE (reference sequence). CDR3 in amino acids: CASSTQGSYEQYF. The CDR3, as DNA: TGTGCCAGCAGTACACAGGGGTCCTACGAGCAGTACTTC. Filled out from reference TRBV5-4 and TRBJ2-7, the complete variable domain reads ETGVTQSPTHLIKTRGQQVTLRCSSQSGHNTVSWYQQALGQGPQFIFQYYREEENGRGNFPPRFSGLQFPNYSSELNVNALELDDSALYLCASSTQGSYEQYFGPGTRLTVT.

The rearrangement joins TRBV6-5 to TRBJ1-1; weak D call: TRBD1 (6 bases). CDR3 size: 14 residues. Trimming removed 4 bases at V and 0 bases at J, with 9 bases between. Germline CDR1 MNHEY, CDR2 SVGAGI. CDR3 region: CASSSGTLNTEAFF. The CDR3 nucleotides read TGTGCCAGCAGTTCCGGGACACTGAACACTGAAGCTTTCTTT.

The chain uses TRBV20-1 and TRBJ2-1; a possible D gene is TRBD1 (5 bases). V was shortened by 7 bases and J by 5 bases, with 18 bases between the two germline ends. The germline CDR1 and CDR2 sequences are DFQATT and SNEGSKA (reference sequence). CDR3 length: 14 residues. For the CDR3, the DNA is TGCAGTGGTGTTCGTAGGGGAAGAGACAATGAGCAGTTCTTC. Residues: CSGVRRGRDNEQFF.

The gene calls are TRBV19 and TRBJ1-1; 9 bases map to TRBD1. CDR3 size: 13 residues. Per the germline V gene, CDR1 is LNHDA and CDR2 is SQIVND (reference sequence). The trim removed 8 bases at V and 6 bases at J, leaving 7 bases unmatched. The CDR3 loop is CASVGQGWAEAFF. CDR3 sequence (DNA): TGTGCCAGTGTTGGACAGGGGTGGGCTGAAGCTTTCTTT.

This clonotype was observed a handful of times. The chain links TRBV15 to TRBJ2-3, with 7 bases identical to TRBD2. The CDR3 spans 13 residues. The germline CDR1 and CDR2 sequences are LNHNV and YYDKDF (reference sequence). The trim removed 6 bases at V and 9 bases at J, leaving 9 bases unmatched. DNA for the CDR3: TGTGCCACCAGTGAACTAGCGCGTTACACGCAGTATTTT. Protein product: CATSELARYTQYF.

There are a few counts of this clonotype. V gene TRBV2 combines with J gene TRBJ1-1; D perhaps matches TRBD1 (5 bases). V lost 8 bases to trimming and J lost 4 bases, with 17 bases between them. This CDR3 comprises 14 residues. Per germline, CDR1 SNHLY and CDR2 FYNNEI. This CDR3 reads CASQGRGGGTEAFF. CDR3 nucleotide sequence: TGTGCCAGCCAGGGAAGAGGTGGCGGCACTGAAGCTTTCTTT. Drawing the rest from reference TRBV2 and TRBJ1-1, the complete variable domain is EPEVTQTPSHQVTQMGQEVILRCVPISNHLYFYWYRQILGQKVEFLVSFYNNEISEKSEIFDDQFSVERPDGSNFTLKIRSTKLEDSAMYFCASQGRGGGTEAFFGQGTRLTVV.

The rearrangement uses TRBV7-3 and TRBJ2-3; tentatively, D is TRBD2 (7 bases). The ends were cut back, 5 bases at V and 5 bases at J, with 20 bases in the middle. The V gene's germline CDR1 is SGHTA and CDR2 FQGTGA. CDR3 length equals 16 residues. CDR3 bases: TGTGCCAGCAGCCCGAATAGGGGGGGCCCCGGAGATACGCAGTATTTT. It codes for CASSPNRGGPGDTQYF.

The genes are TRBV7-9 and TRBJ2-3; 7 bases are shared with TRBD1. CDR1 and CDR2 from the germline V gene are SEHNR and FQNEAQ (reference sequence). The CDR3 contains 15 residues. The junction had 5 bases not matched to a gene; V was cut back by 3 bases and J by 2 bases. CDR3 residues: CASSFGQVITDTQYF. DNA for the CDR3: TGTGCCAGCAGCTTTGGACAGGTTATCACAGATACGCAGTATTTT.

In its sample, this clonotype was seen a few times. The chain is built from TRBV6-1 and TRBJ1-1; possibly TRBD1 for D (6 bases). CDR1 is MNHNS and CDR2 is SASEGT in the germline V gene. The ends were cut back, 4 bases at V and 8 bases at J, with 11 bases in the middle. The CDR3 covers 12 residues. CDR3 sequence (DNA): TGTGCCAGCAGTGTCCGGACAGCCGAAGCTTTCTTT. It is translated as CASSVRTAEAFF.

This sequence joins TRBV6-2 or TRBV6-3 and TRBJ1-2; D call uncertain. This CDR3 comprises 12 residues. Germline V gene sequence: CDR1 MNHEY, CDR2 SVGEGT. The V gene lost 5 bases and the J gene lost 4 bases, with 8 bases spanning the gap. CDR3 coding DNA: TGTGCCAGCAGTCCCCAAAGCTATGGCTACACCTTC. It is translated as CASSPQSYGYTF.